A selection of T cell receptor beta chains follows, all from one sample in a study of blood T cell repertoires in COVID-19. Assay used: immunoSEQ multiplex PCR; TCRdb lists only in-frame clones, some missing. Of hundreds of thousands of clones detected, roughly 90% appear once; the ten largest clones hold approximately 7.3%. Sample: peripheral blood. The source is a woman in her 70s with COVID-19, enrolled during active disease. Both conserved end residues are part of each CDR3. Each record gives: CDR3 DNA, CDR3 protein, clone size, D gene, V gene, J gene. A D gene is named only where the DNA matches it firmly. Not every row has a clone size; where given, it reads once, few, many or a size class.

TGTGCCAGTAGAGAGGGGACAGCCTCCTACGAGCAGTACTTC	CASREGTASYEQYF	-	TRBD1	TRBV19	TRBJ2-7
TGCGCCAGCAGCCAAGGAGTTGGTGTCACAGATACGCAGTATTTT	CASSQGVGVTDTQYF	-	-	TRBV4-3	TRBJ2-3
TGTGCCAGCTCACCAGCAGGGGCCTCTGAAGCTTTCTTT	CASSPAGASEAFF	-	-	TRBV18	TRBJ1-1
TGCGCCAGCAGCAACCCGGGACAACCTGAAGCTTTCTTT	CASSNPGQPEAFF	-	-	TRBV5-1	TRBJ1-1
TGTGCCAGCAGCGGGGAGCTGGATACGCAGTATTTT	CASSGELDTQYF	-	-	TRBV5-6	TRBJ2-3
TGTGCCAGCAGCCAAGAACACGTTGGGACTCGGGAGCAGTACTTC	CASSQEHVGTREQYF	-	-	TRBV14	TRBJ2-7
TGTGCCACCAGCAGAGATAGCGGGGGGGCCGGGTACATTCAGTACTTC	CATSRDSGGAGYIQYF	-	TRBD2	TRBV15	TRBJ2-4
TGCGCCAGCAGCTTCCGGGACAGCGAGACCGGGGAGCTGTTTTTT	CASSFRDSETGELFF	-	TRBD1	TRBV5-1	TRBJ2-2
TGTGCCAGCAGCCGGGCGGGGGGGGATGAAAAACTGTTTTTT	CASSRAGGDEKLFF	-	-	TRBV28	TRBJ1-4
TGTGCCAGCAGTTACCCAGGTCGCTCCGAGCAGTACTTC	CASSYPGRSEQYF	-	-	TRBV6-5	TRBJ2-7
TGCGCCAGCACCTTGGACAGGGGGGCGCAGCCCCAGCATTTT	CASTLDRGAQPQHF	few	TRBD1	TRBV4-1	TRBJ1-5
TGTGCCAGTAGTGACAGGGGAAACACCATATATTTT	CASSDRGNTIYF	once	-	TRBV19	TRBJ1-3